This TCR beta chain derives from a study of cytomegalovirus exposure and HLA in healthy donors (dated by TCRdb to 2016 to 2017). At the level of the whole study: In an earlier analysis of roughly 500 of the donors, less than 350 Gb of sequence data and just under 120 million unique TCR beta sequences from 150 million to 200 million T cells were reported. Approximately 300 gigabases of sequencing data and approximately 84 million unique TCR sequences were included in an early release covering about 700 HLA-typed donors. The genetic ancestry cluster associated with self-reported Caucasian donors included 80% to 90% of the 398 genotyped donors. The study aimed to test whether cataloging public T cell receptors could reveal signatures of past pathogen exposure. The study profiled the T cell repertoires of around 700 subjects by immunosequencing and related them to cytomegalovirus serostatus. In addition to the first cohort of roughly 700 subjects, a separate validation cohort of over 90 different subjects was used. The study combined high-throughput TCR immunosequencing, statistical association of individual TCRs with disease status, and machine learning to predict cytomegalovirus infection status. A later analysis re-examined previously published TCR beta repertoires from over 500 donors and added high-resolution HLA genotyping to investigate patterns of TCR occurrence. The later analysis used no new phenotypic data to find candidate immune exposures, relying instead on TCR beta sequences and their occurrence across donors. In an earlier analysis of about 590 of the donors, high-throughput TCR beta sequencing was used to judge whether each TCR beta V gene segment behaved as functional or pseudogenic. Donor age, sex, ethnicity and CMV serostatus were collected together with the repertoire data. A later genetic analysis took genome-wide SNP genotypes for about three fifths of the roughly 670 donors and used that subset as a discovery cohort. All discovery cohort repertoires had been generated using a single sequencing platform. Both class I and class II loci were covered by HLA typing, at four-digit resolution. Typing coverage varied by locus: 629-630 donors for A, B, C, DRB1 and DQB1; approximately 560 for DQA1; nearly 610 for DPA1; approximately 450 for DPB1. Five DR-DQ haplotypes were handled as single units for association and clustering because linkage in the cohort was strong. Among roughly 400 genotyped donors of the cohort, an average of about 240,000 unique TCR beta nucleotide sequences were sequenced per donor, approximately 20% of them non-productive.

The cohort was made up of about 670 healthy bone marrow donors. At the time of sampling, every cohort member was nominally healthy, though immune exposures that went unrecorded were likely present. The donor tested CMV seronegative and was one of the 352 seronegative cohort members. A peripheral blood sample was provided by each donor, and peripheral blood mononuclear cells were used for TCR beta sequencing. The Qiagen DNeasy Blood Extraction Kit was used to extract genomic DNA from the blood cell samples. The research as a whole found: Because counts were too low, seventeen rarely observed V segments, including chromosome 9 orphons, were left out of the earlier analysis of approximately 500 of the donors. Roughly uniform sequencing depth across donors was assumed in presence/absence analyses, although this assumption may not hold. Several of the top co-occurrence clusters appeared to be linked to parvovirus B19, influenza, CMV and Epstein-Barr virus, according to a later analysis. When HLA alleles, especially DR and DQ, strongly co-occurred, attributing TCR associations to individual alleles was difficult. In vitro tests confirmed that a few of the cytomegalovirus-associated TCR beta chains recognize cytomegalovirus antigens. Linkage disequilibrium might explain the correlated functional status among segregating V segments, but an unknown experimental factor could not be excluded. A cluster of highly shared sequence variants was judged likely to represent a technical artifact of the sequencing pipeline. According to a later analysis, most CMV-associated TCR beta chains appeared to be HLA-restricted, and the HLA associations seemed to be driven largely by CMV exposure. The study listed 150 to 200 TCR beta chains as associated with cytomegalovirus. A further reported finding was that TCR beta sequences accurately predicted the HLA-A and HLA-B alleles for most subjects in the first cohort. Across donors, most TCR sequences were observed very rarely, whereas some public TCRs were present in many individuals. In an earlier analysis of 587 of the donors, most TCR beta V segments were observed in productive rearrangements about 87% or about 30% of the time, broadly matching IMGT annotations. Because HLA typing was missing for some donors at each locus, association tests included only the typed subset. In a later analysis, HLA-associated TCR beta chains showed more clonal expansion and lower generation probabilities than non-associated chains that were equally common. In a later analysis, TCR association rates were found to vary across HLA loci, with the most associated TCRs seen for DRB1 alleles and the fewest for HLA-C alleles. Immune exposure information for the cohort was limited to CMV serostatus. It was suggested by the authors that the approach could potentially be generalized to other disease states and immunological phenotypes. A later genetic analysis associated a missense DCLRE1C variant with V-gene and J-gene trimming of TCR beta chains, and an independent cohort replicated the association. Cytomegalovirus status was reported to be diagnosed by the classifier with high specificity and sensitivity in both the original and validation cohorts. Only TCR beta chains were sequenced in this cohort, and the absence of alpha or paired-chain data limited detectable features. At a false discovery rate of 0.05, a later analysis linked about 16,000 TCR beta sequences to specific HLA alleles. In a later genetic analysis, fewer N-insertions in productive TCRs were reported among donors in an Asian-associated ancestry cluster than the 666-donor mean.

Turning to this clone: Its cognate antigen has yet to be identified. Base qualities were left out, and no much larger clone turns up one base away.

Receptor amplification or capture employed the immunoSEQ multiplex PCR assay. For the multiplex PCR, a mixture combining 60 forward primers for TCR Vbeta segments and 13 reverse primers for TCR Jbeta segments was used. The CDR3 region of rearranged TCR beta genes was amplified from genomic DNA by a multiplex PCR assay. Amplified TCR beta libraries were sequenced as 87-base-pair reads on the Illumina HiSeq System. As for the original processing: A later analysis tallied around 82 million unique TCR beta chains across the approximately 670 repertoires, and approximately 12 million of those chains were shared by two or more donors. Raw reads were error-corrected and collapsed into unique sequences with a nearest-neighbor algorithm that merged closely related sequences to remove PCR and sequencing errors. CDR3 sequences were aligned to IMGT reference sequences to assign V, D and J gene segments. Each retained sequence needed at least a six-nucleotide match to both a V gene segment and a J gene segment. A rearrangement was called productive if the CDR3 had no stop codons and remained in frame with V and J, and every other rearrangement was called non-productive. CDR3 was defined according to IMGT convention as the region running from the second conserved V-encoded cysteine to the conserved J-encoded phenylalanine. The earlier analysis of 550 to 650 of the donors excluded any sequence lacking an unambiguous match to a single V gene segment. In an earlier analysis of a few hundred of the donors, V segments were called functional above 56.7% productive rearrangements and were called segregating when the between-donor standard deviation exceeded 5%. A statistical classification framework was built for diagnosing cytomegalovirus status from the catalog of TCR beta chain sequences. V and J gene assignment, in a later analysis, came from comparing TCR nucleotide sequences with IMGT/GENE-DB human TR gene sequences. The TCRdist pipeline was used in a later analysis to assign CDR3 sequences and most-parsimonious VDJ recombination scenarios. In a later analysis, each TCR beta chain was defined by its CDR3 amino acid sequence together with its V-gene family, and reads lacking a unique V-gene family were excluded. A later analysis removed 500 to 600 highly shared, low-generation-probability nucleotide sequences to deal with suspected cross-contamination and a sequencing artifact. In a later analysis, a clonal expansion index for each public chain was calculated from normalized within-repertoire ranks of inferred template counts. Generation probabilities in a later analysis came from a VDJ recombination model fitted to out-of-frame rearrangements, and those results were checked against IGoR. In a later analysis, hypergeometric tests were used to score TCR-TCR, TCR-HLA and TCR-CMV co-occurrence, with a repertoire-size bias correction applied to TCR pairs. To estimate false discovery rates, a later analysis permuted the HLA or CMV assignments 20 times. A later analysis grouped co-occurring TCRs with DBSCAN, adding TCRdist sequence similarity when clustering within HLA-allele-positive subsets. For co-occurrence clustering, repertoires with fewer than 30,000 or more than 120,000 public chains were excluded, along with a handful of repertoires with anomalous nucleotide sharing. Not all clones reach the TCRdb copy of this immuneACCESS table, which keeps in-frame sequences only. Checked studies attribute under half of the gap to unresolved V genes and leave the rest unexplained. The V and J calls and clone size come from that table; D and trimming were worked out from the DNA. The sample contains 98,000 or so clones, 77% of them found a single time. The top ten hold less than 8.5% of the sample.

The sequence was collected from a female donor in good health and CMV-seronegative. The sample was PBMCs.

The CDR3 amino acid sequence is: CASSLGQDTGELFF. The base sequence is TGTGCCAGCTCACTTGGACAGGACACCGGGGAGCTGTTTTTT. This sequence uses TRBV18 and TRBJ2-2; 7 bases in the middle match TRBD1. Including cysteine and phenylalanine, the CDR3 has 14 amino acids. The kept DNA is CDR3 alone, 42 bases in frame from the first base. Germline trimming: 4 bases from V, 3 bases from J; junction bases outside gene matches: 2. CDR1 and CDR2 were assigned from the germline V gene as KGHSH and LQKENI.